This T cell receptor (beta chain) was observed in a study of early T cells in non-severe SARS-CoV-2 infection. Background on the study: Bulk RNA from unsorted whole blood was sequenced; chains were unpaired.

The CDR3 consists of 13 residues. Germline V gives CDR1 SGHVS, CDR2 FNYEAQ. V lost 3 bases and J 1 base, leaving 6 bases between the germline ends. Overall study results and limits: Private and CD4 specificities were missed by VDJdb matching, which favored anti-spike CD8 responses.

Individual cDNA molecules were tagged with unique molecular identifiers, the study reported. TCRdb reprocessed the 5' RACE reads via MiXCR and lists one record per CDR3 protein. The sample has more than 70,000 distinct CDR3 sequences; 11% are singletons. This clonotype was counted only a few times. What it recognizes is unknown. V usage is TRBV7-6 and J usage is TRBJ1-1, with no clear D. The TCR comes from an adult who was a healthcare worker with PCR-confirmed SARS-CoV-2 infection or an uninfected control (not recorded which). This sample comprised whole blood, obtained at baseline. In nucleotides, the CDR3 is TGTGCCAGCAGCTTGACGCAGAACACTGAAGCTTTCTTT. This sequence encodes CASSLTQNTEAFF.